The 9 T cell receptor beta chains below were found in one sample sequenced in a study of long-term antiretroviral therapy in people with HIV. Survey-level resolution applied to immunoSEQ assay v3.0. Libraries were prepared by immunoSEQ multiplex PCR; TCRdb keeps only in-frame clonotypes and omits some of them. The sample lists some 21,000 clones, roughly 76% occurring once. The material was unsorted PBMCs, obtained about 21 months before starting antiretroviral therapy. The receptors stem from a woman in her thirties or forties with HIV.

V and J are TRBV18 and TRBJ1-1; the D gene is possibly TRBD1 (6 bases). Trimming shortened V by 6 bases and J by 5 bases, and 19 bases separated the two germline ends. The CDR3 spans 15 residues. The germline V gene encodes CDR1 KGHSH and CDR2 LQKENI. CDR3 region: CASSFGAGVATEAFF. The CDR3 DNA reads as TGTGCCAGCTCGTTCGGGGCAGGGGTAGCGACTGAAGCTTTCTTT.

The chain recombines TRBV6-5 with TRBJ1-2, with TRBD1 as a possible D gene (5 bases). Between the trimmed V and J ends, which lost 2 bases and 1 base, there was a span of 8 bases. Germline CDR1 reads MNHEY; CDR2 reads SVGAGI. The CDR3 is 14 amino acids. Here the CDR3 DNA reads TGTGCCAGCAGTTACGACAGAAATAACTATGGCTACACCTTC. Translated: CASSYDRNNYGYTF.

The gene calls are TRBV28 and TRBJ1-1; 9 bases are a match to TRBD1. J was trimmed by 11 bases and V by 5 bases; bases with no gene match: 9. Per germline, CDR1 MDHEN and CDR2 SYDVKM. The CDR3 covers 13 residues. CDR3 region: CASSEGDRVLAFF. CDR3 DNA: TGTGCCAGCAGTGAAGGGGACAGGGTCTTGGCTTTCTTT.

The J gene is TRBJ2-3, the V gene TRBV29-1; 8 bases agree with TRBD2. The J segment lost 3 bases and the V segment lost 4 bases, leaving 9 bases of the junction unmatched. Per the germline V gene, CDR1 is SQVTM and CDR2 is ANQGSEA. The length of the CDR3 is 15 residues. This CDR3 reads CSVVLAGQQTDTQYF. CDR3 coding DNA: TGCAGCGTTGTGTTAGCGGGACAACAGACAGATACGCAGTATTTT.

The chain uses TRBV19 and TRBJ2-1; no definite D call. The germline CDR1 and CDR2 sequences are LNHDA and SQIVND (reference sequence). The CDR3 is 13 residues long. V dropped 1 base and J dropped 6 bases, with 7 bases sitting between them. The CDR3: CASSIVDPNEQFF. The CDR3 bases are TGTGCCAGTAGTATAGTAGATCCCAATGAGCAGTTCTTC.

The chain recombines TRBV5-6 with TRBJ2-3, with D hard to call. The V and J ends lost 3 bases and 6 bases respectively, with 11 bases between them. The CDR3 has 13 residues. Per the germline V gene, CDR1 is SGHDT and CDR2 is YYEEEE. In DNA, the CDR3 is TGTGCCAGCAGCTCTCCTTTGAGGGATACGCAGTATTTT. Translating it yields CASSSPLRDTQYF.

The CDR3, as DNA: TGTGCCAGCAGCTATGTTAGCTCCTACGAGCAGTACTTC. This encodes CASSYVSSYEQYF. This chain links TRBV7-9 with TRBJ2-7; no clear D. Germline lookup yields CDR1 SEHNR and CDR2 FQNEAQ (reference sequence). The CDR3 length is 13 residues. Trimming shortened V by 4 bases and J by 0 bases, and 7 bases separated the two germline ends.

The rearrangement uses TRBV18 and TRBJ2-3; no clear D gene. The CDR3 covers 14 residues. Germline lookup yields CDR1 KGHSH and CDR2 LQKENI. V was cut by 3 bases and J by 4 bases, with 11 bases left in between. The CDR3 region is CASSPSPPPDTQYF. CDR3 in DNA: TGTGCCAGCTCACCTTCACCCCCCCCAGATACGCAGTATTTT. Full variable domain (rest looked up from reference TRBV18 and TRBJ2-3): NAGVMQNPRHLVRRRGQEARLRCSPMKGHSHVYWYRQLPEEGLKFMVYLQKENIIDESGMPKERFSAEFPKEGPSILRIQQVVRGDSAAYFCASSPSPPPDTQYFGPGTRLTVL.

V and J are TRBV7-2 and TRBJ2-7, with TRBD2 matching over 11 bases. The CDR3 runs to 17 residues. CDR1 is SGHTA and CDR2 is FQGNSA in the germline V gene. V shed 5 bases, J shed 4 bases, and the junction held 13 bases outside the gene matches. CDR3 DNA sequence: TGTGCCAGCAGCCTAGAAAGAAGACTAGCGGGAAAGTACGAGCAGTACTTC. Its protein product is CASSLERRLAGKYEQYF.